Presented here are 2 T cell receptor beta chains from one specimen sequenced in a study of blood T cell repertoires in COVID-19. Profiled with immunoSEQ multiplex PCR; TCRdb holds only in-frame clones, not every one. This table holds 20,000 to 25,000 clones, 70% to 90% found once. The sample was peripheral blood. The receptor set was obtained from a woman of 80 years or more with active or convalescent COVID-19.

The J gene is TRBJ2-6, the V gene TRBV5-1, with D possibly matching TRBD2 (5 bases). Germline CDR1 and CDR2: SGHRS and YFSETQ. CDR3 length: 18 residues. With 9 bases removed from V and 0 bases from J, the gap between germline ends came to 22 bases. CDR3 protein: CATRWYPGSLSGANVLTF. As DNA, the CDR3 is TGCGCCACCCGGTGGTATCCTGGGAGCCTCTCTGGGGCCAACGTCCTGACTTTC.

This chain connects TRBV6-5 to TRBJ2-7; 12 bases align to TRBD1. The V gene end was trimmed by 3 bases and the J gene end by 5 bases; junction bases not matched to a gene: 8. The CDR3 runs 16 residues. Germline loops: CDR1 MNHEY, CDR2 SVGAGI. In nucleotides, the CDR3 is TGTGCCAGCAGTTATAGATACGGGACAGGGGGCGACGAGCAGTACTTC. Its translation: CASSYRYGTGGDEQYF.